Below, 14 T cell receptor beta chains from the same sample are listed, as sequenced in a study of cytomegalovirus exposure and HLA in healthy donors. PCR used 60 Vbeta primers and 13 Jbeta primers. Assay used: immunoSEQ multiplex PCR; TCRdb lists only in-frame clones, some missing. Of 180,000 or so clones in the sample, 80% were seen once. Material for sequencing was PBMCs. The receptor source for this set is a woman in her thirties in good health and CMV-seronegative.

This clone was picked up a small number of times. The chain carries TRBV4-2 and TRBJ1-2, with a tentative D call TRBD1 (6 bases). The CDR3 is 17 amino acids. Between the trimmed V and J ends, which lost 0 bases and 2 bases, there was a span of 16 bases. Germline CDR1 is LGHNA and CDR2 is YNFKEQ. The CDR3 DNA reads TGTGCCAGCAGCCAAGAAGTGGGGGGGCTTGGGAACTATGGCTACACCTTC. This translates into CASSQEVGGLGNYGYTF.

This clone was found a few times. The V gene is TRBV4-3, the J gene TRBJ1-5; TRBD1 matches 8 bases. The CDR3 is 18 amino acids. The germline gives CDR1 LGHNA, CDR2 YSLEER. J was trimmed by 7 bases and V by 0 bases; bases with no gene match: 14. In DNA, the CDR3 is TGCGCCAGCAGCCAAGAAGGCAGGGACAGGCGCGGTTTGCAGCCCCAGCATTTT. It codes for CASSQEGRDRRGLQPQHF.

The CDR3 nucleotides are TGTGCCAGCAGCTTAAGGCGACTCTCCACAGATACGCAGTATTTT. Residues: CASSLRRLSTDTQYF. This chain joins TRBV7-2 and TRBJ2-3, with D unclear. Germline V gives CDR1 SGHTA, CDR2 FQGNSA. CDR3 length equals 15 residues. Deletions cut 2 bases from V and 2 bases from J, with 11 bases between.

In its sample, this clone was seen once. The chain joins TRBV5-8 to TRBJ2-5; 7 nucleotides align to TRBD1. V lost 0 bases, J lost 4 bases, and 15 bases stayed unmatched. The CDR3 contains 18 residues. CDR1 SGHTS and CDR2 YDEGEE come from the germline V gene. CDR3 coding DNA: TGTGCCAGCAGCTTGGCTTTTGGGTCACAGGGGCTAGGAGAGACCCAGTACTTC. The encoded protein is CASSLAFGSQGLGETQYF. Based on the CDR3 plus reference TRBV5-8 and TRBJ2-5, the full variable domain is EAGVTQSPTHLIKTRGQQATLRCSPISGHTSVYWYQQALGLGLQFLLWYDEGEERNRGNFPPRFSGRQFPNYSSELNVNALELEDSALYLCASSLAFGSQGLGETQYFGPGTRLLVL.

The chain joins TRBV2 to TRBJ2-2, with 8 positions matching TRBD1. The CDR3 is 13 residues long. The germline gives CDR1 SNHLY, CDR2 FYNNEI. After removal of 9 bases from V and 7 bases from J, the junction contained 7 bases not matched to a gene. CDR3 in amino acids: CARGQGLGGELFF. The CDR3 nucleotides are TGTGCCAGAGGACAGGGTCTAGGCGGGGAGCTGTTTTTT.

The chain has TRBV5-1 and TRBJ1-2; D may be TRBD1 (5 bases). The germline gives CDR1 SGHRS, CDR2 YFSETQ. V gave up 3 bases and J gave up 8 bases, with 17 bases separating them. There are 14 residues in the CDR3. CDR3 in DNA: TGCGCCAGCAGCTCATTGACAGCGCGAGACGGCTACACCTTC. Amino acids: CASSSLTARDGYTF.

The chain links TRBV6-1 to TRBJ2-1; D possibly corresponds to TRBD2 (5 bases). The V end was cut by 2 bases, the J end by 0 bases, with 14 bases between. Looked up from germline, CDR1 is MNHNS and CDR2 is SASEGT. The CDR3 is made up of 17 amino acids. CDR3 protein: CASSEFARASSYNEQFF. The CDR3 nucleotides are TGTGCCAGCAGTGAATTCGCGCGGGCTAGCTCCTACAATGAGCAGTTCTTC.

This rearrangement joins TRBV6-1 to TRBJ2-7; 10 bases fit TRBD1. V dropped 6 bases and J dropped 4; count of bases not matched to a gene: 6. The CDR3 loop spans 14 amino acids. Germline V CDR1 and CDR2: MNHNS, SASEGT. The CDR3 sequence: CASRIGTGEYEQYF. The CDR3 DNA is TGTGCCAGCAGAATCGGGACAGGGGAATACGAGCAGTACTTC.

This rearrangement joins TRBV5-4 to TRBJ1-6, with D maybe TRBD1 (5 bases). The length of the CDR3 is 16 residues. CDR1 is SGHNT and CDR2 is YYREEE in the germline V gene (reference sequence). V shed 4 bases and J shed 6 bases, with 17 bases lying between them. CDR3 coding DNA: TGTGCCAGCAGCGAATTCGGAGGGACGGGTAATTCACCCCTCCACTTT. Amino acid sequence: CASSEFGGTGNSPLHF.

The genes are TRBV19 and TRBJ2-6; D is ambiguous. The CDR3 sequence is 16 residues long. Germline CDR1 reads LNHDA; CDR2 reads SQIVND (reference sequence). The ends were cut back, 0 bases at V and 1 base at J, with 7 bases in the middle. Written as DNA, the CDR3 is TGTGCCAGTAGTATAGATCACGGTTCTGGGGCCAACGTCCTGACTTTC. This gives the protein CASSIDHGSGANVLTF.

The chain uses TRBV5-1 and TRBJ1-6; possibly TRBD1 for D (6 bases). Germline CDR1 SGHRS, CDR2 YFSETQ. V was clipped by 0 bases and J by 7 bases, with 8 bases between them. The CDR3 is made up of 14 amino acids. Here the CDR3 DNA reads TGCGCCAGCAGCTTGGGGGACAACAATTCACCCCTCCACTTT. Translation gives CASSLGDNNSPLHF. The whole variable domain, remainder taken from reference TRBV5-1 and TRBJ1-6, is KAGVTQTPRYLIKTRGQQVTLSCSPISGHRSVSWYQQTPGQGLQFLFEYFSETQRNKGNFPGRFSGRQFSNSRSEMNVSTLELGDSALYLCASSLGDNNSPLHFGNGTRLTVT.

The chain links TRBV7-6 to TRBJ1-1, with D uncertain. V lost 1 base and J 1 base, leaving 7 bases between the germline ends. There are 14 residues in the CDR3. The germline CDR1 and CDR2 sequences are SGHVS and FNYEAQ. CDR3 amino acids: CASSLGQANTEAFF. The CDR3 nucleotides read TGTGCCAGCAGCTTAGGTCAGGCGAACACTGAAGCTTTCTTT.

This clone was counted between two and nine times. The rearrangement joins TRBV5-1 to TRBJ1-4; D remains unclear. Germline V gene data show CDR1 as SGHRS and CDR2 as YFSETQ. This CDR3 is built from 15 residues. Trimming took off 3 bases at V and 0 bases at J, with 9 bases between the two ends. The CDR3 nucleotides are TGCGCCAGCAGCTACAATCTCGCAACTAATGAAAAACTGTTTTTT. Encoded protein: CASSYNLATNEKLFF.

The chain is built from TRBV4-3 and TRBJ2-2; 10 bases map to TRBD2. There are 15 residues in the CDR3. With V trimmed by 5 bases and J by 7 bases, 7 bases remained unmatched. Germline-derived CDR1 and CDR2 are LGHNA and YSLEER. This CDR3 reads CASSILAGAFGELFF. CDR3 DNA sequence: TGCGCCAGCAGCATCCTAGCGGGGGCGTTCGGGGAGCTGTTTTTT.